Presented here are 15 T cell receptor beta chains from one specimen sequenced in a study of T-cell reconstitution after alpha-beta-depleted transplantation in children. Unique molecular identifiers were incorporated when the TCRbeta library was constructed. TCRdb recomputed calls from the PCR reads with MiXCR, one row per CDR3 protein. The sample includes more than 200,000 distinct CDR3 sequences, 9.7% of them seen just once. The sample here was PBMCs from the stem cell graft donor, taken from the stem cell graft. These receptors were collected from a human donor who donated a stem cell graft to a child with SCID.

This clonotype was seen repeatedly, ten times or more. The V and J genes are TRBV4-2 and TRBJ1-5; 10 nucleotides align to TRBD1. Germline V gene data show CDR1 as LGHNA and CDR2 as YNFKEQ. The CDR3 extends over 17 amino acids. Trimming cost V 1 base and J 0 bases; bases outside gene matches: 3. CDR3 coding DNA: TGTGCCAGCAGCCAAGGAGGGACAGGGGTTAGCAATCAGCCCCAGCATTTT. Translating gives CASSQGGTGVSNQPQHF.

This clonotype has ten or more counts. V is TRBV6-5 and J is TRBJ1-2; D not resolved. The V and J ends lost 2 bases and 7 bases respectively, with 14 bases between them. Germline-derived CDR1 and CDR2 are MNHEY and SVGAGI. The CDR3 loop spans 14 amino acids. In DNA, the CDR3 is TGTGCCAGCAGTTACGCCAGAGGCCTCCGTGGCTACACCTTC. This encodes CASSYARGLRGYTF.

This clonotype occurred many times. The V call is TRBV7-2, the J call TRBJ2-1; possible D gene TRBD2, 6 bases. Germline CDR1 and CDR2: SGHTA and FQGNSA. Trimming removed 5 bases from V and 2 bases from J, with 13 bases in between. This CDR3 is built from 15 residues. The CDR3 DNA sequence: TGTGCCAGCAGCCCAGGGACTGTTACCTACAATGAGCAGTTCTTC. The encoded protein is CASSPGTVTYNEQFF.

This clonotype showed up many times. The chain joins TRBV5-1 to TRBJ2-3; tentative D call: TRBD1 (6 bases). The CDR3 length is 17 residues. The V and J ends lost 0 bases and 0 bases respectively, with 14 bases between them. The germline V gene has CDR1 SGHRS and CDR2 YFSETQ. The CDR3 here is CASSLGRSGVSTDTQYF. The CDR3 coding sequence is TGCGCCAGCAGCTTGGGTCGGTCAGGGGTAAGCACAGATACGCAGTATTTT.

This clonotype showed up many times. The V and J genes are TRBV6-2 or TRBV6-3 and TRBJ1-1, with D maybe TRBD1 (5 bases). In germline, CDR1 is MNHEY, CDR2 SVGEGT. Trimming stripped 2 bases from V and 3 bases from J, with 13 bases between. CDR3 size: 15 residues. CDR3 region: CASSYLTGRDTEAFF. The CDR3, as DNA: TGTGCCAGCAGTTACCTCACGGGGCGGGACACTGAAGCTTTCTTT.

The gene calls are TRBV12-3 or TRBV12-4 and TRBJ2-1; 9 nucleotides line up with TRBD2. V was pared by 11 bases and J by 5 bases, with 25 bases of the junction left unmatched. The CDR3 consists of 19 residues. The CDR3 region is CAFRLALRGIAGANNEQFF. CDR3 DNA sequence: TGTGCCTTCAGATTAGCCCTACGGGGGATAGCGGGGGCAAACAATGAGCAGTTCTTC.

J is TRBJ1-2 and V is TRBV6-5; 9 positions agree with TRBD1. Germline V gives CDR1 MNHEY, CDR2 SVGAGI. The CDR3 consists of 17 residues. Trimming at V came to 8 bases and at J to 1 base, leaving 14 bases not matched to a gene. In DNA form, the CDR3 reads TGTGCCAGCCGAAACATCGTTGGACAGGGGTTTAACTATGGCTACACCTTC. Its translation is CASRNIVGQGFNYGYTF.

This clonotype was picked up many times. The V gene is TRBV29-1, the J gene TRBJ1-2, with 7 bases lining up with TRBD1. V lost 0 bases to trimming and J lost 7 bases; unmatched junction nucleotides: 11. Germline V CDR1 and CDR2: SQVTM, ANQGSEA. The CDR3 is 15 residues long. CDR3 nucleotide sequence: TGCAGCGTTGAAGATCCGCCAGGGGAGGGGGCTGGCTACACCTTC. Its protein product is CSVEDPPGEGAGYTF.

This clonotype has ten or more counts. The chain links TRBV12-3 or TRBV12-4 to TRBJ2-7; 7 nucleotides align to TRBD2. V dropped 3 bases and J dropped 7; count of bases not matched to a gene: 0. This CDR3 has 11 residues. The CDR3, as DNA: TGTGCCAGCAGTTTCGGGGGGGAGCAGTACTTC. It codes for CASSFGGEQYF.

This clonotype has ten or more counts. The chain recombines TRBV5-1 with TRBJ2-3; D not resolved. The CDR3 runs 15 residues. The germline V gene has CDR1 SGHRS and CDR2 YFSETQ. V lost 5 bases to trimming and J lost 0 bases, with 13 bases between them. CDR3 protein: CASRPPGYSTDTQYF. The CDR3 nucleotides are TGCGCCAGCAGGCCGCCAGGCTATAGCACAGATACGCAGTATTTT.

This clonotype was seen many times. The CDR3 is CSASSYASAYEQYF. DNA of the CDR3: TGCAGTGCTAGTAGTTACGCATCGGCGTACGAGCAGTACTTC. The rearrangement joins TRBV20-1 to TRBJ2-7, with no clear D. The V and J ends lost 3 bases and 4 bases respectively, with 16 bases between them. Looked up from germline, CDR1 is DFQATT and CDR2 is SNEGSKA (reference sequence). This CDR3 spans 14 amino acids.

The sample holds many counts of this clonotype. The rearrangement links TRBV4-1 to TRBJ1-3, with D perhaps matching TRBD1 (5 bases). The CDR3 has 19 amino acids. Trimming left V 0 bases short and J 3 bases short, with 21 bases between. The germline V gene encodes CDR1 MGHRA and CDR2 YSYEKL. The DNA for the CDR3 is TGCGCCAGCAGCCAAGAAAGATTCACGGGCAGGGAGTTTGGAAACACCATATATTTT. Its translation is CASSQERFTGREFGNTIYF.

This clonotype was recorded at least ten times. The CDR3 DNA reads TGTGCCAGCAGTGTCCGGGACAGCTATGGCTACACCTTC. This codes for CASSVRDSYGYTF. This chain connects TRBV7-2 to TRBJ1-2; 7 bases agree with TRBD1. The CDR3 runs 13 residues. The V segment lost 6 bases and the J segment 4 bases; nucleotides outside the gene matches: 5. Per the germline V gene, CDR1 is SGHTA and CDR2 is FQGNSA.

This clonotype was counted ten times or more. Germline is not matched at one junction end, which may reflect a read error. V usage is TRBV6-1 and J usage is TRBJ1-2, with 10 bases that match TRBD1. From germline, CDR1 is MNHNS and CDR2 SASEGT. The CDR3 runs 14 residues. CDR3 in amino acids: CASRLHRDRGPLAF. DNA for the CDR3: TGTGCCAGCAGACTCCACCGGGACAGGGGACCTCTGGCCTTC.

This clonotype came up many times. The CDR3 sequence: CASTHVTEAFF. The CDR3 bases are TGTGCCAGTACCCATGTCACTGAAGCTTTCTTT. This rearrangement joins TRBV19 to TRBJ1-1; D gene ambiguous. The V gene lost 7 bases and the J gene lost 4 bases, with 7 bases spanning the gap. There are 11 residues in the CDR3. Germline V CDR1 and CDR2: LNHDA, SQIVND (reference sequence).